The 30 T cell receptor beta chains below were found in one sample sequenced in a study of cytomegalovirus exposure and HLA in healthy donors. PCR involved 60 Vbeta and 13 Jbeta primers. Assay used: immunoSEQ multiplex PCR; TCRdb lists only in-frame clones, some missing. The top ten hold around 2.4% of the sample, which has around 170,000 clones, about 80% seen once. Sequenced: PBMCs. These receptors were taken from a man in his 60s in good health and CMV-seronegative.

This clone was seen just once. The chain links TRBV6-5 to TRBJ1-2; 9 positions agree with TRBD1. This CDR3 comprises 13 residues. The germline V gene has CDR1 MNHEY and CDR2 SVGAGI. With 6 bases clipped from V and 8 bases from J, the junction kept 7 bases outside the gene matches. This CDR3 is CASRRDREAGYTF. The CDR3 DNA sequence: TGTGCCAGCAGACGGGACAGGGAAGCCGGCTACACCTTC.

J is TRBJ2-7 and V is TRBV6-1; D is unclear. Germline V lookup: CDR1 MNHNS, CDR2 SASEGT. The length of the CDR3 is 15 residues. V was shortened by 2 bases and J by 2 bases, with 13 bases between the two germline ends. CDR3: CASSEYRSTAYEQYF. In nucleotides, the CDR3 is TGTGCCAGCAGTGAATATCGATCCACAGCCTACGAGCAGTACTTC.

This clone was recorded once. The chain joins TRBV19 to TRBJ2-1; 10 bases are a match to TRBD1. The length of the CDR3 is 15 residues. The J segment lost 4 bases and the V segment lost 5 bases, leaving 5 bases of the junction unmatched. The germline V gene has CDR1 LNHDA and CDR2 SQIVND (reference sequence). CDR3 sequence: CASSLPGQGYNEQFF. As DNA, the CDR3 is TGTGCCAGTAGTCTCCCGGGACAGGGGTACAATGAGCAGTTCTTC.

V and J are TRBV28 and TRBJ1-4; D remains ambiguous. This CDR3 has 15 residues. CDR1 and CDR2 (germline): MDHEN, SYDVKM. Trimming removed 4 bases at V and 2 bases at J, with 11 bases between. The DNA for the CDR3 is TGTGCCAGCAGTTCCCGACGGGTTACTAATGAAAAACTGTTTTTT. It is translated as CASSSRRVTNEKLFF.

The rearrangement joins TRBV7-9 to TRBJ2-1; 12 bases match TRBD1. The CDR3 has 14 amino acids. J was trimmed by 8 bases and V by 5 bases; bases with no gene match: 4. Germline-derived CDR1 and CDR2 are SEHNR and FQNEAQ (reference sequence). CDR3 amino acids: CASSMGQGADEQFF. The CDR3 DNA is TGTGCCAGCAGCATGGGACAGGGGGCTGATGAGCAGTTCTTC.

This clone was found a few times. This CDR3 is CASRLLWARRDRGSLQYF. The CDR3 nucleotides read TGTGCAAGTCGCTTGCTGTGGGCCCGACGGGACAGGGGATCCCTACAGTACTTC. This rearrangement joins TRBV12-2 to TRBJ2-7; the tabulated D call, TRBD1, remains unverified against the DNA. TRBV12-2 represents a pseudogene. This CDR3 contains 18 residues.

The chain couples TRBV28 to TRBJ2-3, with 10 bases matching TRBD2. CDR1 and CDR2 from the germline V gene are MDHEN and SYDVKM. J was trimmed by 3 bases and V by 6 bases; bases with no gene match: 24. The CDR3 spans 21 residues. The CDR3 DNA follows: TGTGCCAGCAGAAAATATGGGGATGGACTAGCGGTCCCGGGTGGGACAGATACGCAGTATTTT. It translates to CASRKYGDGLAVPGGTDTQYF.

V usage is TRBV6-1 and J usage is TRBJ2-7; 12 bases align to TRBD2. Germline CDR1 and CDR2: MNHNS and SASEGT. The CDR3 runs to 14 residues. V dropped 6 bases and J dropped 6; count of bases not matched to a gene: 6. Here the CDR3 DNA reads TGTGCCAGCAGACGACTAGCGGGGGCGTCCGAGCAGTACTTC. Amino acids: CASRRLAGASEQYF.

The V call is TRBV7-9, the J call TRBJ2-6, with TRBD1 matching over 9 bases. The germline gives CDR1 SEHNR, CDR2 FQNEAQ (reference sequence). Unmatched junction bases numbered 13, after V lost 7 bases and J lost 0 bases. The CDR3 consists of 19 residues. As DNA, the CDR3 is TGTGCCAGCACCTCCCAAGCTAACAGGGGGCACTCTGGGGCCAACGTCCTGACTTTC. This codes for CASTSQANRGHSGANVLTF. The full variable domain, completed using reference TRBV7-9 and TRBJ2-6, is DTGVSQNPRHKITKRGQNVTFRCDPISEHNRLYWYRQTLGQGPEFLTYFQNEAQLEKSRLLSDRFSAERPKGSFSTLEIQRTEQGDSAMYLCASTSQANRGHSGANVLTFGAGSRLTVL.

The CDR3: CAISESGSGSSYEQYF. For the CDR3, the DNA is TGTGCCATCAGTGAGTCGGGGAGCGGGAGCTCCTACGAGCAGTACTTC. The chain links TRBV10-3 to TRBJ2-7, with TRBD2 matching over 8 bases. V shed 0 bases and J 0 bases; nucleotides not matched to a gene: 4. The germline V gene encodes CDR1 ENHRY and CDR2 SYGVKD. The CDR3 extends over 16 amino acids.

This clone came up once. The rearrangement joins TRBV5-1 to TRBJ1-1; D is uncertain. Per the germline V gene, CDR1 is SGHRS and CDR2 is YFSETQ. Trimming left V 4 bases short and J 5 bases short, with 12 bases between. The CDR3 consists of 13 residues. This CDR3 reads CASSPEGGTEAFF. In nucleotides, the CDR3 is TGCGCCAGCAGCCCGGAGGGAGGGACTGAAGCTTTCTTT.

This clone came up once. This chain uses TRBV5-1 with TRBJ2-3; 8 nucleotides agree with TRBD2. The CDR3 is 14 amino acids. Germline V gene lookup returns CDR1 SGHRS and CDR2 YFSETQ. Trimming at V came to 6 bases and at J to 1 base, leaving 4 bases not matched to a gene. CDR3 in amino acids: CASKSGGGTDTQYF. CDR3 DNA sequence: TGCGCCAGCAAATCGGGGGGGGGCACAGATACGCAGTATTTT.

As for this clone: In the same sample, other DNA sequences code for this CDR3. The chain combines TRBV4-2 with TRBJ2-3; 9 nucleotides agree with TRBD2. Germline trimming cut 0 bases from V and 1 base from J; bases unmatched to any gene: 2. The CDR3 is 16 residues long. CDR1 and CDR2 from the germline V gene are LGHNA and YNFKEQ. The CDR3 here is CASSQELAGGTDTQYF. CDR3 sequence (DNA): TGTGCCAGCAGCCAAGAATTAGCGGGGGGCACAGATACGCAGTATTTT.

The CDR3 DNA follows: TGTGCCAGCAGCTTAGGAGCGGGAGGGCACAATGAGCAGTTCTTC. This translates into CASSLGAGGHNEQFF. J is TRBJ2-1 and V is TRBV11-3; 10 positions match TRBD2. The germline V gene has CDR1 SGHNT and CDR2 YENEEA. The CDR3 is 15 amino acids. Trimming removed 1 base from V and 5 bases from J; junction bases left unmatched: 2.

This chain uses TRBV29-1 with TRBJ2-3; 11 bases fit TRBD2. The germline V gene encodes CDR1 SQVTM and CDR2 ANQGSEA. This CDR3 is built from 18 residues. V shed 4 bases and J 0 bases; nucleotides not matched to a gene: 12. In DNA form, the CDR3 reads TGCAGCGTTGGGGGTTTGGCTAGCGGGGGGACGAGCACAGATACGCAGTATTTT. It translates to CSVGGLASGGTSTDTQYF.

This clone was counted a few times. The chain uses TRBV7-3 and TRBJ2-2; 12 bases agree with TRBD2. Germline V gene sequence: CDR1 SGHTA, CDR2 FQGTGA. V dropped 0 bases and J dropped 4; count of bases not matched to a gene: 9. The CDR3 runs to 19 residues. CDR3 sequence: CASSLTWLAGGPVTGELFF. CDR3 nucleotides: TGTGCCAGCAGCTTAACGTGGCTAGCGGGAGGGCCGGTCACCGGGGAGCTGTTTTTT.

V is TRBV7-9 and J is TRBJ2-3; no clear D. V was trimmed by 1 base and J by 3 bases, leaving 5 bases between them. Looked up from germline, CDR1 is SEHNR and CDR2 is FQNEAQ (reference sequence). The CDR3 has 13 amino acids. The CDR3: CASSLVPTDTQYF. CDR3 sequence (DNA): TGTGCCAGCAGCTTAGTCCCAACAGATACGCAGTATTTT. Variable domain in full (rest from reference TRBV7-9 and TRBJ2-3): DTGVSQNPRHKITKRGQNVTFRCDPISEHNRLYWYRQTLGQGPEFLTYFQNEAQLEKSRLLSDRFSAERPKGSFSTLEIQRTEQGDSAMYLCASSLVPTDTQYFGPGTRLTVL.

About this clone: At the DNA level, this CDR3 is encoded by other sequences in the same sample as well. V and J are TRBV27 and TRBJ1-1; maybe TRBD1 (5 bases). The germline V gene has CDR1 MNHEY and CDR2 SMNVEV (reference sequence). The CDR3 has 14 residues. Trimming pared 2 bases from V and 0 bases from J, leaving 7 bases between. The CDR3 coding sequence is TGTGCCAGCAGTTTACAGGGAATGAACACTGAAGCTTTCTTT. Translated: CASSLQGMNTEAFF.

CDR3 nucleotide sequence: TGTGCCAGCGGTCTTTCACAGGGTTACGAGCAGTACTTC. Translated: CASGLSQGYEQYF. This sequence joins TRBV2 and TRBJ2-7, with TRBD1 as a possible D gene (6 bases). V gave up 8 bases and J gave up 4 bases, with 15 bases separating them. The germline V gene has CDR1 SNHLY and CDR2 FYNNEI. The CDR3 sequence is 13 residues long.

The CDR3 nucleotides are TGTGCCAGCACCCCGGGAGATCGGTGGAGTGAGCAGTTCTTC. The encoded protein is CASTPGDRWSEQFF. The chain recombines TRBV11-2 with TRBJ2-1; a possible D gene is TRBD2 (6 bases). V was cut by 7 bases and J by 9 bases, with 19 bases left in between. Germline assignment: CDR1 SGHAT and CDR2 FQNNGV. The CDR3 is 14 residues long.

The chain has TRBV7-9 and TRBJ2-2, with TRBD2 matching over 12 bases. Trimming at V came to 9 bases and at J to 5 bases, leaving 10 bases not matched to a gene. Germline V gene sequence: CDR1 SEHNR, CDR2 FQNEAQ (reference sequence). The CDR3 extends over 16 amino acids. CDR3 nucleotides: TGTGCCAGTCCCCCTAGCGGGGGGGCCTGGACCGGGGAGCTGTTTTTT. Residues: CASPPSGGAWTGELFF.

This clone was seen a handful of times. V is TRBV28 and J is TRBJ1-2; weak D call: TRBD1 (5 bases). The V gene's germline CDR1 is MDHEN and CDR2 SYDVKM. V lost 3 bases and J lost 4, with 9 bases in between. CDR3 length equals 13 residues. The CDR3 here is CASSLSGAYGYTF. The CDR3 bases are TGTGCCAGCAGTTTGAGTGGGGCCTATGGCTACACCTTC.

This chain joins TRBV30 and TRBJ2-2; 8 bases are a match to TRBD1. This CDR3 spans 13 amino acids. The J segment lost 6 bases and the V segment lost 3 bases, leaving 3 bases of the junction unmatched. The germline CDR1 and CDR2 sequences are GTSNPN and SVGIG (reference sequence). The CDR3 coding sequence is TGTGCCTGGAGCGGACAGGGCGCCGGGGAGCTGTTTTTT. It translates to CAWSGQGAGELFF.

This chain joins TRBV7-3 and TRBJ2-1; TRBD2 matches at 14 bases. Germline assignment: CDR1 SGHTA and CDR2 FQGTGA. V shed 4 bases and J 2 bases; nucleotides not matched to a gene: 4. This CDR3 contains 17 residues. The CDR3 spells CASSSQTSGRAYNEQFF. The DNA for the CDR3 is TGTGCCAGCAGCTCCCAGACTAGCGGGAGGGCCTACAATGAGCAGTTCTTC. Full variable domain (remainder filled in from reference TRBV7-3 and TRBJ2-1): GAGVSQTPSNKVTEKGKYVELRCDPISGHTALYWYRQSLGQGPEFLIYFQGTGAADDSGLPNDRFFAVRPEGSVSTLKIQRTERGDSAVYLCASSSQTSGRAYNEQFFGPGTRLTVL.

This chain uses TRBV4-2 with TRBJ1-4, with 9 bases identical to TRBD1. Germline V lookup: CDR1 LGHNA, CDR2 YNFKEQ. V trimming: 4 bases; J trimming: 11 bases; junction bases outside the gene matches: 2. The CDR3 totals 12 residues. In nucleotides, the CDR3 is TGTGCCAGCAGCCTCGGGACAGGGAAACTGTTTTTT. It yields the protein CASSLGTGKLFF.

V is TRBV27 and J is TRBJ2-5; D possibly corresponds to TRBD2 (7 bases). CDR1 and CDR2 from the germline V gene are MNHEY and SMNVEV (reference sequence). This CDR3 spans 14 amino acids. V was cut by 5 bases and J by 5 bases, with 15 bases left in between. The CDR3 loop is CASSRGGREETQYF. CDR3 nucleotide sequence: TGTGCCAGCAGTAGGGGGGGCCGGGAGGAGACCCAGTACTTC.

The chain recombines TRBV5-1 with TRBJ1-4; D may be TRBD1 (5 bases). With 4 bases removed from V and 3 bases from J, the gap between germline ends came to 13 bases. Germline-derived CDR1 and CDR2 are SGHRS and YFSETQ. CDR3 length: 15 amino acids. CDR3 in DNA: TGCGCCAGCAGCGAACTCCAGGGTTCTAATGAAAAACTGTTTTTT. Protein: CASSELQGSNEKLFF.

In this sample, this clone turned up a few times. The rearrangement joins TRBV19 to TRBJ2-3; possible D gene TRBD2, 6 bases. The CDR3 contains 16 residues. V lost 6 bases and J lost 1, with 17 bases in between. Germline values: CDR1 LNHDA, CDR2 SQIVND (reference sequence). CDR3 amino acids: CASRHERGGGTDTQYF. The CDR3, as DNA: TGTGCCAGTAGGCACGAGCGAGGAGGGGGCACAGATACGCAGTATTTT.

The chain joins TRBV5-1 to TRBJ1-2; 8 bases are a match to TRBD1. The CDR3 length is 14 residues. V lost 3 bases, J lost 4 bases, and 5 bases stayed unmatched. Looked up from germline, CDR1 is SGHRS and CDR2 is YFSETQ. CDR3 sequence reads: CASSWRTGPYGYTF. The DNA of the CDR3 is TGCGCCAGCAGCTGGAGGACAGGGCCCTATGGCTACACCTTC.

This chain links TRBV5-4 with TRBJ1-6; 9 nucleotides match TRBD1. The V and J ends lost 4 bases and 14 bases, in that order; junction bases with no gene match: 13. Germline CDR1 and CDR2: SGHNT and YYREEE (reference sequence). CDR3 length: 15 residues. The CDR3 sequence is CASSKPGQGSGALHF. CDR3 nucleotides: TGTGCCAGCAGCAAACCGGGACAGGGAAGCGGGGCCCTCCACTTT.